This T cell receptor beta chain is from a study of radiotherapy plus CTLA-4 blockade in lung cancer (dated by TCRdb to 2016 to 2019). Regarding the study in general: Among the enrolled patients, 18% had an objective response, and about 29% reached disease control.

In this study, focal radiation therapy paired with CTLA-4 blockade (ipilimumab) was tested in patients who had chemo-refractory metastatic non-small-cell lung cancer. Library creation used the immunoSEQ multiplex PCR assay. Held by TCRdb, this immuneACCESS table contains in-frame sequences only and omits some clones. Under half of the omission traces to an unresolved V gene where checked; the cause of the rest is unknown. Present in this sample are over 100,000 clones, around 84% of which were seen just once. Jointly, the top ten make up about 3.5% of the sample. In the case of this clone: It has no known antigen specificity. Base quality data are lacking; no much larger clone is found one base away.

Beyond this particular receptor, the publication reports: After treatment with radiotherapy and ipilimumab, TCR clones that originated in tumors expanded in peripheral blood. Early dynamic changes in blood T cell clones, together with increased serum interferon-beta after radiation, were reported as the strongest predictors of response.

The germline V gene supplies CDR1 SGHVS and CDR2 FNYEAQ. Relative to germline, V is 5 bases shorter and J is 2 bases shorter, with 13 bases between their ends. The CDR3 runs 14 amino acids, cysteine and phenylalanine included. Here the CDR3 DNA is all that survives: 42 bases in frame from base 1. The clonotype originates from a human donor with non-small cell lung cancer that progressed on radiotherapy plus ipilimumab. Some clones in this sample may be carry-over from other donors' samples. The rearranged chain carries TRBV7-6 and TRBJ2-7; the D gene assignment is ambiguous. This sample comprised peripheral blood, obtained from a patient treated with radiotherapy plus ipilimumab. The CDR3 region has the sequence CASSPRVLPYEQYF. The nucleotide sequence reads TGTGCCAGCAGCCCCCGCGTCCTCCCCTACGAGCAGTACTTC.